Presented here are 14 T cell receptor beta chains from one specimen sequenced in a study of T cell repertoires in aging, cancer and after chemotherapy. TRB rearrangements spanning V, D and J were amplified using mixed TRB-A/B primers. TCRdb itself ran the multiplex PCR reads through MiXCR, one entry per CDR3 protein. The sample has some 2,000 distinct CDR3 sequences, about a quarter seen once; the top ten hold over 10%. TCR beta rearrangements were amplified from peripheral blood genomic DNA. The specimen was blood. These receptors originate from a human donor in good health.

Notes on this clonotype: A much larger clone is a single base away; this may be a read error. This chain connects TRBV30 to TRBJ1-3, with TRBD1 matching over 9 bases. This CDR3 has 17 amino acids. Germline V gives CDR1 GTSNPN, CDR2 SVGIG (reference sequence). The CDR3 region is CACSGTGRMIHGNNIYF. CDR3 bases: TGTGCCTGTTCCGGGACAGGGAGGATGATTCATGGAAACAACATATATTTT.

V gene TRBV5-4 combines with J gene TRBJ1-2; 9 nucleotides line up with TRBD1. Germline values: CDR1 SGHNT, CDR2 YYREEE (reference sequence). The CDR3 runs to 18 residues. V was pared by 2 bases and J by 4 bases, with 15 bases of the junction left unmatched. The CDR3 DNA reads as TGTGCCAGCAGCTTTTGGACAGGGGAAATTCTCAACGCCTATGGCTACACCTTC. This gives the protein CASSFWTGEILNAYGYTF.

This clonotype has more than one count but fewer than ten. The chain carries TRBV20-1 and TRBJ1-1, with 10 positions matching TRBD1. The CDR3 runs to 14 residues. The junction had 6 bases not matched to a gene; V was cut back by 4 bases and J by 4 bases. Germline V lookup: CDR1 DFQATT, CDR2 SNEGSKA (reference sequence). The CDR3 loop reads CSATPWDRGTEAFF. The CDR3 DNA follows: TGCAGTGCTACCCCCTGGGACAGGGGCACTGAAGCTTTCTTT.

Relative to its sample, this clonotype is large. The chain recombines TRBV29-1 with TRBJ1-4, with a possible D match to TRBD1 (6 bases). In germline, CDR1 is SQVTM, CDR2 ANQGSEA. V dropped 5 bases and J dropped 4 bases, with 11 bases sitting between them. The length of the CDR3 is 13 residues. In DNA form, the CDR3 reads TGCAGCGTTCAGAGGACAGATAATGAAAAACTGTTTTTT. Its translation: CSVQRTDNEKLFF.

This clonotype is medium-sized (0.01 to 0.1%) within its sample. This chain links TRBV7-6 with TRBJ2-2; no clear D. The CDR3 has 14 residues. Germline V gene sequence: CDR1 SGHVS, CDR2 FNYEAQ. Trimming removed 1 base at V and 4 bases at J, with 7 bases between. CDR3 sequence: CASSLVWGTGELFF. CDR3 DNA sequence: TGTGCCAGCAGCTTAGTGTGGGGCACCGGGGAGCTGTTTTTT.

This clonotype is medium-sized (0.01 to 0.1%) by share. The V gene is TRBV24-1, the J gene TRBJ2-3; D remains ambiguous. Germline-derived CDR1 and CDR2 are KGHDR and SFDVKD. The CDR3 is made up of 14 amino acids. V dropped 1 base and J dropped 2 bases, with 6 bases sitting between them. This chain's CDR3 is CATSDFRSTDTQYF. DNA of the CDR3: TGTGCCACCAGTGATTTCCGTTCCACAGATACGCAGTATTTT.

This clonotype is medium-sized (0.01 to 0.1%) by share. This chain uses TRBV5-4 with TRBJ1-2; D remains ambiguous. This CDR3 spans 13 amino acids. Germline CDR1 reads SGHNT; CDR2 reads YYREEE (reference sequence). Between the trimmed V and J ends, which lost 1 base and 3 bases, there was a span of 7 bases. CDR3 amino acids: CASSLTDDYGYTF. The CDR3 DNA is TGTGCCAGCAGCTTGACGGACGACTATGGCTACACCTTC.

This clonotype is deemed large. The chain carries TRBV19 and TRBJ1-4; D not certain. This CDR3 has 15 amino acids. Germline V gives CDR1 LNHDA, CDR2 SQIVND (reference sequence). V was shortened by 3 bases and J by 7 bases, with 15 bases between the two germline ends. In DNA form, the CDR3 reads TGTGCCAGTAGTATGGAGGGAAGAGTCGGTGAAAAACTGTTTTTT. Translated, it gives CASSMEGRVGEKLFF.

The chain is built from TRBV13 and TRBJ1-2; no reliable D call. Per the germline V gene, CDR1 is PRHDT and CDR2 is FYEKMQ (reference sequence). This CDR3 is 13 amino acids long. V lost 5 bases and J lost 4, with 11 bases in between. CDR3 residues: CASSPGVRYGYTF. DNA for the CDR3: TGTGCCAGCAGCCCTGGAGTCCGCTATGGCTACACCTTC.

As for this clonotype: This may be a read error: a much more frequent sequence differs by one nucleotide. The chain is built from TRBV24-1 and TRBJ2-3; tentatively, D is TRBD1 (5 bases). This CDR3 contains 14 residues. V lost 4 bases, J lost 10 bases, and 17 bases lay in between. Germline CDR1 reads KGHDR; CDR2 reads SFDVKD. The CDR3 nucleotides read TGTGCCACCAGTGACTTCCCCAGGGAATCGTCGCAGTATTTT. It yields the protein CATSDFPRESSQYF.

On this clonotype itself: With a much larger clone just one base away, this may be a read error. This sequence joins TRBV5-6 and TRBJ1-1; no clear D. Germline values: CDR1 SGHDT, CDR2 YYEEEE. V dropped 4 bases and J dropped 9 bases, with 16 bases sitting between them. CDR3 length equals 13 residues. Here the CDR3 reads CASSQVPTTQAFF. The CDR3 coding sequence is TGTGCCAGCAGCCAAGTCCCGACAACTCAAGCTTTCTTT.

In this sample, this clonotype turned up a few times. The J gene is TRBJ1-2, the V gene TRBV7-6, with D unresolved. The CDR3 totals 18 residues. The germline V gene has CDR1 SGHVS and CDR2 FNYEAQ. V lost 0 bases and J lost 7, with 24 bases in between. The CDR3 is CASSLATAVPADLVGYTF. CDR3 DNA sequence: TGTGCCAGCAGCTTAGCAACTGCGGTGCCAGCGGATTTGGTTGGCTACACCTTC.

The chain recombines TRBV30 with TRBJ1-1; 8 bases are a match to TRBD1. Trimming cost V 8 bases and J 4 bases; bases outside gene matches: 6. There are 12 residues in the CDR3. Looked up from germline, CDR1 is GTSNPN and CDR2 is SVGIG (reference sequence). The CDR3 spells CAGKQGGTEAFF. CDR3 bases: TGTGCCGGAAAACAGGGGGGCACTGAAGCTTTCTTT.

This clonotype appeared a few times. The rearrangement joins TRBV7-2 to TRBJ2-1; D might be TRBD2 (6 bases). Deletions cut 3 bases from V and 4 bases from J, with 10 bases between. Germline-derived CDR1 and CDR2 are SGHTA and FQGNSA. This CDR3 contains 14 residues. The CDR3 DNA follows: TGTGCCAGCAGCTTTACGGGGGAGTACAATGAGCAGTTCTTC. Translation: CASSFTGEYNEQFF.